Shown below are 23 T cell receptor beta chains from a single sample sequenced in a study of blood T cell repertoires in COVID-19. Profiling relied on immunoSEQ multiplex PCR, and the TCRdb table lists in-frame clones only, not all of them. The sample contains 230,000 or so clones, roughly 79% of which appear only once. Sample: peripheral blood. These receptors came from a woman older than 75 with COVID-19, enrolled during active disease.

This chain's CDR3 is CASSSTGQGLIGGYTF. DNA of the CDR3: TGCGCCAGCAGCTCCACGGGACAGGGTCTGATTGGGGGCTACACCTTC. V and J are TRBV5-1 and TRBJ1-2; 9 bases match TRBD1. The CDR3 extends over 16 amino acids. Germline V CDR1 and CDR2: SGHRS, YFSETQ. J lost 8 bases, V lost 3 bases, and 14 bases had no gene match.

CDR3 DNA sequence: TGCGCCAGCAGCCCCGCCGACAGGATGCACACTGAAGCTTTCTTT. It codes for CASSPADRMHTEAFF. The V and J genes are TRBV4-1 and TRBJ1-1; D may be TRBD1 (6 bases). Trimming cost V 4 bases and J 3 bases, with 15 bases left between them. Germline lookup yields CDR1 MGHRA and CDR2 YSYEKL. The CDR3 covers 15 residues.

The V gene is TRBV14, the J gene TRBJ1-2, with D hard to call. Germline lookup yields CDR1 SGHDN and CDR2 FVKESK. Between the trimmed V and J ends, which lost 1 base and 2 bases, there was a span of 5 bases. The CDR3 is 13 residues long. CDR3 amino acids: CASSQGLNYGYTF. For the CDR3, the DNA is TGTGCCAGCAGCCAAGGGCTCAACTATGGCTACACCTTC.

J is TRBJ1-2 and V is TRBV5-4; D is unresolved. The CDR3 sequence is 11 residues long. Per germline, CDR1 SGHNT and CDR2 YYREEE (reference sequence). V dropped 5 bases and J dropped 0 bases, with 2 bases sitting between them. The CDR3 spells CASSTNYGYTF. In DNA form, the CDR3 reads TGTGCCAGCAGTACTAACTATGGCTACACCTTC.

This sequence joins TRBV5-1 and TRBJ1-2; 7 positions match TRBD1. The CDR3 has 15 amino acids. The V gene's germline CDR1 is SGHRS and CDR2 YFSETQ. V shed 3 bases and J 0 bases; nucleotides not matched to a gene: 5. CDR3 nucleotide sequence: TGCGCCAGCAGCTGGGGGGACAGATCTAACTATGGCTACACCTTC. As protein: CASSWGDRSNYGYTF.

CDR3 amino acids: CASSIQEGSYEQYF. CDR3 nucleotide sequence: TGTGCCAGTAGTATTCAGGAAGGATCCTACGAGCAGTACTTC. The chain joins TRBV19 to TRBJ2-7, with D hard to call. The V end was cut by 3 bases, the J end by 1 base, with 10 bases between. The CDR3 runs to 14 residues. CDR1 is LNHDA, CDR2 SQIVND, per germline (reference sequence).

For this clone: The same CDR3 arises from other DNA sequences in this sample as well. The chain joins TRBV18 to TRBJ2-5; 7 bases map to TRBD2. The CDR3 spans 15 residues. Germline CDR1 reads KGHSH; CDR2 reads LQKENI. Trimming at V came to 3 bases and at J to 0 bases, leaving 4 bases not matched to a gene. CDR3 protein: CASSPRLADQETQYF. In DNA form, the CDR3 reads TGTGCCAGCTCACCTCGCCTAGCGGACCAAGAGACCCAGTACTTC. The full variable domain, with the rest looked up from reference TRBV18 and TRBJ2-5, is NAGVMQNPRHLVRRRGQEARLRCSPMKGHSHVYWYRQLPEEGLKFMVYLQKENIIDESGMPKERFSAEFPKEGPSILRIQQVVRGDSAAYFCASSPRLADQETQYFGPGTRLLVL.

The CDR3 is CASSVMGLAYNEQFF. The CDR3 bases are TGTGCCAGCAGCGTGATGGGACTAGCGTACAATGAGCAGTTCTTC. This chain joins TRBV9 and TRBJ2-1; TRBD2 agrees at 10 bases. Trimming took 2 bases from V and 4 from J; bases not matched to a gene: 3. Germline V CDR1 and CDR2: SGDLS, YYNGEE. The CDR3 covers 15 residues.

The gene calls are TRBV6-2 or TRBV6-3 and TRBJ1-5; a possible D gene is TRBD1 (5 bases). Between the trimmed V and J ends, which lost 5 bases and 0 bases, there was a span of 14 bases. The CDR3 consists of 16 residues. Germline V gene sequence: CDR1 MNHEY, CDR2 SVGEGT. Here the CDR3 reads CASSPRTLYSNQPQHF. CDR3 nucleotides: TGTGCCAGCAGTCCCAGGACACTCTATAGCAATCAGCCCCAGCATTTT.

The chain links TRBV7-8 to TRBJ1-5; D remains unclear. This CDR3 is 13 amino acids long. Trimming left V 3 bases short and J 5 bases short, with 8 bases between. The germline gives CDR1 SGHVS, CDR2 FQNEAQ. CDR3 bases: TGTGCCAGCAGCTTTGCAGAGGATCAGCCCCAGCATTTT. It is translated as CASSFAEDQPQHF.

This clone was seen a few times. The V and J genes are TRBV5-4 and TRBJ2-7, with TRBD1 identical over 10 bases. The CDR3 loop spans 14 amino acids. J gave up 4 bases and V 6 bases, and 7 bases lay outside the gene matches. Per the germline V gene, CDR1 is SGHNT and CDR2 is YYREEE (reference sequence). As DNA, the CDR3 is TGTGCCAGCAAGACAGGGGGCGAACTTTACGAGCAGTACTTC. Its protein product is CASKTGGELYEQYF.

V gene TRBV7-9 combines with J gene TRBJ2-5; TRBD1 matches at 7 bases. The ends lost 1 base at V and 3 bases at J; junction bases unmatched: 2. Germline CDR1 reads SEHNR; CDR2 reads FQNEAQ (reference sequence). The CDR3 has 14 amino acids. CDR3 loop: CASSLGTGKETQYF. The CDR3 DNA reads TGTGCCAGCAGCTTAGGGACAGGAAAAGAGACCCAGTACTTC.

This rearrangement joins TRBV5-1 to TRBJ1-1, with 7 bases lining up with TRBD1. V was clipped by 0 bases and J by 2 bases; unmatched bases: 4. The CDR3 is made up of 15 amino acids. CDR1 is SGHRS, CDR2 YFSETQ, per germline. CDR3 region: CASSLAGQDNTEAFF. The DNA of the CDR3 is TGCGCCAGCAGCTTGGCCGGACAGGATAACACTGAAGCTTTCTTT.

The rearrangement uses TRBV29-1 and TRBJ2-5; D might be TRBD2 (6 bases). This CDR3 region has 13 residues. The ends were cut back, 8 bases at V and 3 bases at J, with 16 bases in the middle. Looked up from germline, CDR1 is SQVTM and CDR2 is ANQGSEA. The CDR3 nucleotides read TGCAGCACCCTCGTGGGGGGTGAAGAGACCCAGTACTTC. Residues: CSTLVGGEETQYF.

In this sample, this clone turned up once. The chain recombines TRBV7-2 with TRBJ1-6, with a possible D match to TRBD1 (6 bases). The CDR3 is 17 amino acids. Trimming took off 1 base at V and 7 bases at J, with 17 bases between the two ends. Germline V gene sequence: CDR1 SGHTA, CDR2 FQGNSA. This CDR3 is CASSLVGAGELNSPLHF. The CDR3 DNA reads TGTGCCAGCAGCTTAGTGGGGGCAGGGGAGTTAAATTCACCCCTCCACTTT.

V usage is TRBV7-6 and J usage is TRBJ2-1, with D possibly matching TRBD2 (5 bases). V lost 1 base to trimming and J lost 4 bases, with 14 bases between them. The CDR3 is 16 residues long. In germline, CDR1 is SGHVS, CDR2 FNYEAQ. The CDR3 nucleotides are TGTGCCAGCAGCTTAGTATCCGGACTGGGTTACAATGAGCAGTTCTTC. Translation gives CASSLVSGLGYNEQFF.

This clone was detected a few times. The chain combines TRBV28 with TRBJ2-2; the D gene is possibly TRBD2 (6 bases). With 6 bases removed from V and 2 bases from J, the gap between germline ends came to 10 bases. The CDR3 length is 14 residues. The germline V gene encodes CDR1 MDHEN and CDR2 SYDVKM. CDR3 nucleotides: TGTGCCAGCAGATGGCGGGGTAACACCGGGGAGCTGTTTTTT. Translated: CASRWRGNTGELFF.

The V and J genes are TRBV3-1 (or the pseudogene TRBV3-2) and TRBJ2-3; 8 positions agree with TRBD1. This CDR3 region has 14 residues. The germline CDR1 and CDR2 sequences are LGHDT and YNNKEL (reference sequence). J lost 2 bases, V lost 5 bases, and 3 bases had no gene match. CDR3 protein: CASSSGGNTDTQYF. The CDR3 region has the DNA TGTGCCAGCAGCTCAGGGGGCAACACAGATACGCAGTATTTT.

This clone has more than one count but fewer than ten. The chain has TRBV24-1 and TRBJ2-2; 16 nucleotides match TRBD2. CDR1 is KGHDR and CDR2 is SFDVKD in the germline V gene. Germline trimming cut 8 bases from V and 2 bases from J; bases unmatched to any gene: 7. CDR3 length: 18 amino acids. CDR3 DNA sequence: TGTGCCACCACCGGGACTAGCGGGAGGGGCCATAACACCGGGGAGCTGTTTTTT. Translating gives CATTGTSGRGHNTGELFF.

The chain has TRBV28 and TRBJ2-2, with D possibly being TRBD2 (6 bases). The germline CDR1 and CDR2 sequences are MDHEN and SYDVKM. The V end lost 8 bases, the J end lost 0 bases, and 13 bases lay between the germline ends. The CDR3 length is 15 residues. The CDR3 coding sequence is TGTGCCAGCCAGGGATGGAGGGCGAACACCGGGGAGCTGTTTTTT. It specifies CASQGWRANTGELFF.

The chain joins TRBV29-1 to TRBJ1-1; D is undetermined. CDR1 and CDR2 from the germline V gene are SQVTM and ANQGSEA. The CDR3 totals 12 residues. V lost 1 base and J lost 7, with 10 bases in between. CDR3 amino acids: CSVEGEQNEAFF. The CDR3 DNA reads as TGCAGCGTTGAAGGAGAACAGAATGAAGCTTTCTTT.

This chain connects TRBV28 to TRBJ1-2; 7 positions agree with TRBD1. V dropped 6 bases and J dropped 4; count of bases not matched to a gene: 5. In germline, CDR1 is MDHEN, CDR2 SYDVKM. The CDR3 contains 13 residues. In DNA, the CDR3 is TGTGCCAGCAGATCCGGGACAGCCTATGGCTACACCTTC. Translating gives CASRSGTAYGYTF.

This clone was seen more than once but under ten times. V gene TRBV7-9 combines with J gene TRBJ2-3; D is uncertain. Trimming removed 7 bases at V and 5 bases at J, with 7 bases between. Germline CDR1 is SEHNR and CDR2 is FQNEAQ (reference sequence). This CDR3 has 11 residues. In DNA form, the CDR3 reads TGTGCCAGCACCTTCCTAGATACGCAGTATTTT. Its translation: CASTFLDTQYF.